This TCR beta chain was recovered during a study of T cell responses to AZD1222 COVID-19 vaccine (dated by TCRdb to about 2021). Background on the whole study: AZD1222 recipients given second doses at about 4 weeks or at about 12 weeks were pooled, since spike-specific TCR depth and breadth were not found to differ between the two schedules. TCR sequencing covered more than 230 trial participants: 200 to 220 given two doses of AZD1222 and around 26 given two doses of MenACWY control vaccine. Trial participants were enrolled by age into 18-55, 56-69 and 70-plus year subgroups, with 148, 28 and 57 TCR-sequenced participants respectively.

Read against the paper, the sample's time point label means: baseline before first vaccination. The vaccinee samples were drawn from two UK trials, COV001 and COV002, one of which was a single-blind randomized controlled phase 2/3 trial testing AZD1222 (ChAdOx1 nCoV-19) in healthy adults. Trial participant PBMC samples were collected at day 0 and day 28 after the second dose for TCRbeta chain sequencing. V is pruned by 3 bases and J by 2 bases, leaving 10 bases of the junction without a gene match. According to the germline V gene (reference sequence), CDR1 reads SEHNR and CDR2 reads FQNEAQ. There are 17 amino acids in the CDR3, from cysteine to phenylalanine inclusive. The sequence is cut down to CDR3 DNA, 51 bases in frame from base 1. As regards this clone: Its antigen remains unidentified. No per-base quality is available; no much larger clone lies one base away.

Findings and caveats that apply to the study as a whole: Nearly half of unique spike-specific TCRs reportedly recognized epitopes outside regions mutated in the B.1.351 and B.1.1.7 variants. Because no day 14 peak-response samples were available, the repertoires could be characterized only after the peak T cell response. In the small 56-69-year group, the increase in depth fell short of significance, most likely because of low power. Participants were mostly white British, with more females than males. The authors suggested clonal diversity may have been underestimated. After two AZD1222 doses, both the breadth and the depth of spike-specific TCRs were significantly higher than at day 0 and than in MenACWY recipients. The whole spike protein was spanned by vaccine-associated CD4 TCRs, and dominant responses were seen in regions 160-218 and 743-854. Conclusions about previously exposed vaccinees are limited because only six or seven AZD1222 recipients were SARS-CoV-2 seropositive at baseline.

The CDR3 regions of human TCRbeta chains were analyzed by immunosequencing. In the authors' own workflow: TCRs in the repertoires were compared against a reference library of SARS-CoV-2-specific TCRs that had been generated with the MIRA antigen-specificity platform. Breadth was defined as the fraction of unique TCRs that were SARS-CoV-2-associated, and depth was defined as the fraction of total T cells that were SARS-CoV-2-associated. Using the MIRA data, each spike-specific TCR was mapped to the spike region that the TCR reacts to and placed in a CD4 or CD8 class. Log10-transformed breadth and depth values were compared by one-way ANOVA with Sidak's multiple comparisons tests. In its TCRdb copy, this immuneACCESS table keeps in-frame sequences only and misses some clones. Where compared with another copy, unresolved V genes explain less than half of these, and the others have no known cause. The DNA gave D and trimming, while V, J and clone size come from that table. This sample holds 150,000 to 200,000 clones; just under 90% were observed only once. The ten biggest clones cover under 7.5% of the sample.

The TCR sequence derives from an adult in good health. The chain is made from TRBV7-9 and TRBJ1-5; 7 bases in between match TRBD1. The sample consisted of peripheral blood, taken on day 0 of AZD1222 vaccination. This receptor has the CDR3 CASSFSGGGIRNQPQHF. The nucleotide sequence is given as TGTGCCAGCAGCTTTTCAGGGGGAGGAATTCGCAATCAGCCCCAGCATTTT.